This TCR beta chain was profiled in a study of shared clonotypes between healthy human individuals. Study-wide findings and caveats: The sole specimen, blood, was sampled, and tissue repertoires likely differ.

V lost 0 bases and J 7 bases, leaving 10 bases between the germline ends. CDR1 and CDR2 (germline): MGHRA, YSYEKL. This CDR3 region has 14 residues. In regard to this clone: Its antigen is unidentified. The identical CDR3 is also encoded by other nucleotide sequences in the sample.

The assay was immunoSEQ multiplex PCR, and TCRdb's table has in-frame clones only and misses some. Of millions of clones in the sample, approximately 94% were seen once. Positive CCR7 selection of CD45RO-negative cells yielded the naive CD8 cells, and terminally differentiated effector memory CD45RA+ cells were excluded. Each of the donors was a healthy adult who was HIV-negative and had not had a recent acute infection or vaccination. Every donor, a Caucasian adult, lived in Nashville, Tennessee. The TCR comes from a man aged 18 to 35 in good health. Some clones in this sample may be carry-over from other donors' samples. The sample consisted of naive CD8+ T cells from PBMCs. The chain is built from TRBV4-1 and TRBJ2-1; TRBD2 is a possible D gene (5 bases). CDR3 loop: CASSQDRGLNEQFF. The DNA for the CDR3 is TGCGCCAGCAGCCAAGATAGAGGACTGAATGAGCAGTTCTTC.